This TCR beta chain is from a study of T cell repertoires in cytomegalovirus infection. From the reads, TCRdb called clonotypes with MiXCR, one entry per CDR3 protein. Here the sample spans approximately 730,000 distinct CDR3 sequences, 25% to 30% being singletons. This clonotype was counted a few times. Its antigen is unknown. Trimming removed 1 base from V and 10 bases from J, with 13 bases in between. The CDR3 spans 12 residues. The germline V gene has CDR1 DFQATT and CDR2 SNEGSKA (reference sequence). The sequencing here drew on cultured CD8+ T cells from PBMCs, taken from culture after CMV antigen stimulation. V usage is TRBV20-1 and J usage is TRBJ1-1; D is undetermined. This clonotype was sampled from a human donor in good health (CMV status not recorded). Some clones in this sample may be carry-over from other donors' samples. Here the CDR3 reads CSARVRVVGAFF. The CDR3 bases are TGCAGTGCTAGAGTTAGGGTAGTGGGAGCTTTCTTT.